This TCR beta chain was found in a study of blood T cell repertoires in COVID-19. Study summary: COVID-19 samples from acute and convalescent phases originated in the United States, Italy and Spain. PBMCs, B-cell-depleted T cells, or T cells were the source of the cDNA or gDNA that made up the material.

Study processing details: Scientists estimated how many nucleated cells there were by amplifying reference gene primers. Data came from immunoSEQ multiplex PCR; TCRdb stores just in-frame clones and leaves some out. D and trimming were read from the DNA, whereas the V and J calls and clone size are those reported in that table. The table records tens of thousands of clones, about nine tenths of them present only once. Germline loops: CDR1 LNHDA, CDR2 SQIVND (reference sequence). The CDR3 covers 13 residues. V gave up 9 bases and J gave up 9 bases; unmatched junction bases: 8. This TCR was recovered from a man aged 50-59 years with acute or convalescent COVID-19. Sequencing was carried out using peripheral blood. V is TRBV19 and J is TRBJ1-6, with 7 bases aligning to TRBD1. The CDR3 loop is CASNDRDPSPLHF. Here the CDR3 DNA reads TGTGCCAGCAACGACAGGGACCCTTCACCCCTCCACTTT.